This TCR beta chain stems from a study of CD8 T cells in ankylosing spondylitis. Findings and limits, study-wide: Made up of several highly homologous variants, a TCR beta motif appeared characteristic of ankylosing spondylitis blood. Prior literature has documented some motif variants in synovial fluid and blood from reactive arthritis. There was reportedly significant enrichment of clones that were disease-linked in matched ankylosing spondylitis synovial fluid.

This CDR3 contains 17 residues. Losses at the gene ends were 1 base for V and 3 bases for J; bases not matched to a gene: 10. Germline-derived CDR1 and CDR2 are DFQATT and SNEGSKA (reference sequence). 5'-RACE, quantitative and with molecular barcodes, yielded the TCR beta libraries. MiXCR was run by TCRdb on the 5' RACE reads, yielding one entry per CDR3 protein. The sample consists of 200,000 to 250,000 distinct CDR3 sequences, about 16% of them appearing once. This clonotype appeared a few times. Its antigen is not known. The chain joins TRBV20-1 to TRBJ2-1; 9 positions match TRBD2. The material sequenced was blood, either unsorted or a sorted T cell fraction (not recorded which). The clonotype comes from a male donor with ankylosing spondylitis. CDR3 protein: CSARAAGGGGLYNEQFF. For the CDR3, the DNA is TGCAGTGCTAGAGCCGCGGGGGGGGGCGGTCTCTACAATGAGCAGTTCTTC.